Sequencing of this T cell receptor beta chain was carried out in a study of T cell responses to AZD1222 COVID-19 vaccine. Only in-frame clones appear in the TCRdb table, and some are missing; sequencing was by immunoSEQ multiplex PCR. The table records some 200,000 clones, approximately 93% of them present only once. The CDR3 extends over 14 amino acids. Between the trimmed V and J ends, which lost 3 bases and 4 bases, there was a span of 15 bases. Germline loops: CDR1 GTSNPN, CDR2 SVGIG (reference sequence). The sequences come from peripheral blood, collected 28 days after the second AZD1222 dose. This rearrangement joins TRBV30 to TRBJ1-2; D gene uncertain. The sequence came from an adult who received the AZD1222 COVID-19 vaccine. The CDR3 bases are TGTGCCTGGAGACGCGGTCCTCGGTCCTATGGCTACACCTTC. It is translated as CAWRRGPRSYGYTF. Drawing the rest from reference TRBV30 and TRBJ1-2, the complete variable domain is SQTIHQWPATLVQPVGSPLSLECTVEGTSNPNLYWYRQAAGRGLQLLFYSVGIGQISSEVPQNLSASRPQDRQFILSSKKLLLSDSGFYLCAWRRGPRSYGYTFGSGTRLTVV.